This record covers a single T cell receptor (beta chain). Its antigen is not identified. The record originates from a study of regulatory T cells in long-lasting Graves disease. Study at large: Those with persistent Graves' disease had received antithyroid drugs for over 5 years with positive TSH receptor antibodies. General study results and limits: The persistent group shared some 2,700 public clonotypes, more than the 966 shared by new patients. Persistent Graves' disease cases displayed lower TCR diversity than newly diagnosed ones.

Time point in this sample: persistent/refractory GD, antithyroid drugs over 5 years with positive TRAb. The TCR library was made from RNA extracted from PBMCs. Germline V gene sequence: CDR1 MNHGY, CDR2 SVAAGI. The CDR3 spans 14 residues. The junction had 6 bases not matched to a gene; V was cut back by 3 bases and J by 8 bases. Libraries of TCR beta came from iRepertoire HTBI primers plus Arm-PCR of CDR3 regions. Under the authors' procedure: The study identified under 80 TRBV and some 15 TRBJ segments across samples. In TCRdb, the multiplex PCR reads were re-called with MiXCR into one record per CDR3 protein. The authors' filters were not applied to this entry. The sample yields about 660,000 distinct CDR3 sequences, about 30% seen once.

The chain combines TRBV6-9 with TRBJ1-4, with TRBD1 matching 7 bases. The TCR sequence derives from a female donor with Graves disease. The sample was peripheral blood mononuclear cells (PBMCs), taken when the disease was refractory, from a patient treated with antithyroid drugs. In DNA, the CDR3 is TGTGCCAGCAGTTACGCACAGGGGCGCGAAAAACTGTTTTTT. This encodes CASSYAQGREKLFF.